A selection of T cell receptor beta chains follows, all from one sample in a study of shared clonotypes between healthy human individuals. Some clones are missing from TCRdb's copy, which holds only in-frame ones; the method was immunoSEQ multiplex PCR. The table includes about 960,000 clones, about three quarters detected once. Sequencing was done on a sample of memory CD4+ T cells sorted from blood. The receptors originated from a man between 18 and 29 years old in good health. Each CDR3 is given with its conserved first and last residue. A D gene is named only where the DNA matches it firmly. Only part of the rows carry a size: once, few, many, or a class if the clone is expanded.

V: TRBV30; size: NA; J: TRBJ1-2; D: NA; CDR3: CAWSVQRVLYGYTF; DNA: TGTGCCTGGAGTGTACAGAGGGTTCTATATGGCTACACCTTC
V: TRBV5-4; size: NA; J: TRBJ2-3; D: NA; CDR3: CASSLVGGRSDTQYF; DNA: TGTGCCAGCAGCTTGGTAGGTGGGAGGTCAGATACGCAGTATTTT
V: TRBV30; size: NA; J: TRBJ1-1; D: NA; CDR3: CAWSVGGRLMAFF; DNA: TGTGCCTGGAGTGTTGGGGGCCGCCTAATGGCTTTCTTT
V: TRBV29-1; size: NA; J: TRBJ2-2; D: TRBD1; CDR3: CSARDSNTGELFF; DNA: TGCAGCGCCCGGGACAGCAACACCGGGGAGCTGTTTTTT
V: TRBV7-2; size: few; J: TRBJ2-5; D: NA; CDR3: CASSLGTRNQETQYF; DNA: TGTGCCAGCAGCTTAGGGACACGGAATCAAGAGACCCAGTACTTC
V: TRBV30; size: NA; J: TRBJ1-3; D: TRBD1; CDR3: CACDRGPGSGNTIYF; DNA: TGTGCCTGCGACAGGGGGCCCGGCTCTGGAAACACCATATATTTT
V: TRBV6-1; size: NA; J: TRBJ2-7; D: NA; CDR3: CATKGLSYEQYF; DNA: TGTGCCACTAAGGGCCTCTCCTACGAGCAGTACTTC
V: TRBV18; size: few; J: TRBJ2-7; D: NA; CDR3: CASSPASGVEQYF; DNA: TGTGCCAGCTCACCAGCCTCAGGGGTTGAGCAGTACTTC
V: TRBV2; size: NA; J: TRBJ1-6; D: NA; CDR3: CASRKNNQNSPLHF; DNA: TGTGCCAGCAGGAAGAATAATCAAAATTCACCCCTCCACTTT
V: TRBV6-5; size: NA; J: TRBJ1-2; D: NA; CDR3: CASSLSGGSYGYTF; DNA: TGTGCCAGCAGCCTATCCGGGGGGTCCTATGGCTACACCTTC
V: TRBV9; size: NA; J: TRBJ2-1; D: TRBD1; CDR3: CASSVVGHQGDEQFF; DNA: TGTGCCAGCAGCGTAGTCGGACACCAGGGGGATGAGCAGTTCTTC
V: TRBV27; size: few; J: TRBJ1-1; D: NA; CDR3: CASSLYPGAEAFF; DNA: TGTGCCAGCAGTTTATATCCGGGGGCGGAAGCTTTCTTT
V: TRBV9; size: NA; J: TRBJ2-2; D: TRBD1; CDR3: CASSVPQGSNTGELFF; DNA: TGTGCCAGCAGCGTACCACAGGGGTCGAACACCGGGGAGCTGTTTTTT
V: TRBV4-3; size: NA; J: TRBJ2-3; D: TRBD2; CDR3: CASSRERGSTDTQYF; DNA: TGCGCCAGCAGCCGAGAGCGGGGCTCAACAGATACGCAGTATTTT
V: TRBV30; size: few; J: TRBJ2-7; D: NA; CDR3: CAWRFLQGNMYF; DNA: TGTGCCTGGAGATTTTTACAGGGAAATATGTACTTC
V: TRBV2; size: few; J: TRBJ2-5; D: TRBD2; CDR3: CAARPSGRVETQYF; DNA: TGTGCCGCGCGTCCTAGCGGGAGGGTGGAGACCCAGTACTTC
V: TRBV10-1; size: NA; J: TRBJ1-4; D: TRBD1; CDR3: CASSGEDRVEKLFF; DNA: TGCGCCAGCAGTGGGGAGGACAGGGTTGAAAAACTGTTTTTT
V: TRBV6-5; size: NA; J: TRBJ2-3; D: NA; CDR3: CASNPDNSDTQYF; DNA: TGTGCCAGCAATCCTGATAATTCAGATACGCAGTATTTT
V: TRBV7-9; size: few; J: TRBJ2-2; D: TRBD1; CDR3: CATHVGTGNTGELFF; DNA: TGTGCCACGCACGTGGGGACAGGGAACACCGGGGAGCTGTTTTTT
V: TRBV1; size: NA; J: TRBJ2-7; D: NA; CDR3: CTSRLPNSSYEQYF; DNA: TGCACCAGCAGACTCCCGAATTCCTCCTACGAGCAGTACTTC
V: TRBV6-1; size: NA; J: TRBJ1-1; D: NA; CDR3: CASSAAMNTEAFF; DNA: TGTGCCAGCAGCGCCGCTATGAACACTGAAGCTTTCTTT
V: TRBV4-3; size: NA; J: TRBJ2-5; D: NA; CDR3: CASSQEGGEEETQYF; DNA: TGCGCCAGCAGCCAAGAAGGGGGGGAAGAGGAGACCCAGTACTTC
V: TRBV6-1; size: NA; J: TRBJ2-7; D: TRBD2; CDR3: CASSWTSGTVEQYF; DNA: TGTGCCAGCAGCTGGACTAGCGGGACAGTCGAGCAGTACTTC
V: TRBV7-9; size: NA; J: TRBJ2-1; D: TRBD2; CDR3: CASSSGNGRAYNEQFF; DNA: TGTGCCAGCAGCTCAGGAAACGGGAGGGCCTACAATGAGCAGTTCTTC
V: TRBV30; size: NA; J: TRBJ2-7; D: NA; CDR3: CAWSRTTSSYEQYF; DNA: TGTGCCTGGAGCCGGACGACTAGCTCCTACGAGCAGTACTTC
V: TRBV7-2; size: NA; J: TRBJ1-3; D: NA; CDR3: CASSLGSGLNTIYF; DNA: TGTGCCAGCAGCTTAGGCTCCGGGCTCAACACCATATATTTT
V: TRBV7-7; size: NA; J: TRBJ2-5; D: NA; CDR3: CASSLGPIQETQYF; DNA: TGTGCTAGCAGCTTAGGCCCCATCCAAGAGACCCAGTACTTC
V: TRBV11-2; size: NA; J: TRBJ1-1; D: NA; CDR3: CASSLSQADGKAFF; DNA: TGTGCCAGCAGCTTATCACAGGCCGACGGCAAAGCTTTCTTT
V: TRBV28; size: NA; J: TRBJ2-1; D: TRBD2; CDR3: CASSGTSGRGYNEQFF; DNA: TGTGCCAGCAGTGGGACTAGCGGGAGGGGCTACAATGAGCAGTTCTTC
V: TRBV5-1; size: NA; J: TRBJ2-1; D: NA; CDR3: CASSLVRGSGEQFF; DNA: TGCGCCAGCAGCTTGGTTCGCGGTTCGGGTGAGCAGTTCTTC